This T cell receptor (beta chain) was identified in a study of shared clonotypes between healthy human individuals. Germline-derived CDR1 and CDR2 are SGHRS and YFSETQ. The CDR3 extends over 13 amino acids. Trimming took off 0 bases at V and 4 bases at J, with 7 bases between the two ends. Running of the assay took place at deep level. Produced via immunoSEQ multiplex PCR; TCRdb's table is partial and in-frame only. The data show 2 million to 3 million clones, approximately 94% seen once. This clone was observed once. The sample carries other DNA sequences with the same CDR3. The chain uses TRBV5-1 and TRBJ1-1, with D unclear. Material for sequencing was naive CD4+ T cells sorted from blood. The sample's subset: CD45RA+ positively selected. This clonotype was obtained from a man between 18 and 35 years old in good health. DNA for the CDR3: TGCGCCAGCAGCTTGGCCGAGGGCACTGAAGCTTTCTTT. Protein product: CASSLAEGTEAFF.